What follows are 23 T cell receptor beta chains derived from one specimen sequenced in a study of T cell responses to AZD1222 COVID-19 vaccine. The assay was immunoSEQ multiplex PCR, and TCRdb's table has in-frame clones only and misses some. The data show about 120,000 clones, 87% seen once. Sequenced here: peripheral blood, sampled on day 0 of AZD1222 vaccination. These receptors were taken from an adult in good health.

V gene TRBV18 combines with J gene TRBJ1-2, with 7 bases matching TRBD1. V lost 4 bases to trimming and J lost 0 bases; unmatched junction nucleotides: 5. There are 15 residues in the CDR3. Per germline, CDR1 KGHSH and CDR2 LQKENI. CDR3 nucleotide sequence: TGTGCCAGCTCACAAGGGACAGTGTCTAACTATGGCTACACCTTC. As protein: CASSQGTVSNYGYTF. Supplemented by reference TRBV18 and TRBJ1-2, the full variable domain reads NAGVMQNPRHLVRRRGQEARLRCSPMKGHSHVYWYRQLPEEGLKFMVYLQKENIIDESGMPKERFSAEFPKEGPSILRIQQVVRGDSAAYFCASSQGTVSNYGYTFGSGTRLTVV.

The CDR3 DNA is TGTGCCAGCAGCTCACTGGACAGGGGCTCCTACGAGCAGTACTTC. Translated, it gives CASSSLDRGSYEQYF. The chain carries TRBV11-2 and TRBJ2-7; 9 nucleotides line up with TRBD1. CDR1 is SGHAT and CDR2 is FQNNGV in the germline V gene. The CDR3 runs 15 residues. Trimming at V came to 4 bases and at J to 0 bases, leaving 4 bases not matched to a gene.

Here the CDR3 DNA reads TGTGCCAGCAGCCAAGATTGGGGGGACAGGGGAGACAATGAGCAGTTCTTC. Residues: CASSQDWGDRGDNEQFF. The rearrangement uses TRBV14 and TRBJ2-1; 10 nucleotides align to TRBD1. Losses at the gene ends were 0 bases for V and 5 bases for J; bases not matched to a gene: 7. This CDR3 region has 17 residues. Germline-derived CDR1 and CDR2 are SGHDN and FVKESK.

This chain connects TRBV6-5 to TRBJ2-5; D is unresolved. V lost 6 bases and J lost 2, with 16 bases in between. Germline lookup yields CDR1 MNHEY and CDR2 SVGAGI. The CDR3 is made up of 15 amino acids. CDR3 in DNA: TGTGCCAGCAGGACCGGGCTCGTGGGGCAAGAGACCCAGTACTTC. It translates to CASRTGLVGQETQYF.

The chain employs TRBV3-1 (or the pseudogene TRBV3-2) and TRBJ2-4; D is unresolved. V dropped 0 bases and J dropped 0 bases, with 9 bases sitting between them. The CDR3 totals 16 residues. Germline CDR1 and CDR2: LGHDT and YNNKEL (reference sequence). The CDR3 is CASSQEVVLAKNIQYF. The CDR3 region has the DNA TGTGCCAGCAGCCAAGAGGTAGTGTTAGCCAAAAACATTCAGTACTTC.

The gene calls are TRBV5-4 and TRBJ2-3; D is unresolved. V gave up 3 bases and J gave up 3 bases, with 8 bases separating them. CDR3 size: 13 residues. CDR1 is SGHNT and CDR2 is YYREEE in the germline V gene (reference sequence). CDR3 nucleotides: TGTGCCAGCAGCTCGTATGCGACAGATACGCAGTATTTT. The encoded protein is CASSSYATDTQYF.

V usage is TRBV27 and J usage is TRBJ2-7, with D perhaps TRBD2 (5 bases). The germline gives CDR1 MNHEY, CDR2 SMNVEV (reference sequence). Trimming pared 5 bases from V and 3 bases from J, leaving 14 bases between. This CDR3 is built from 14 residues. The CDR3 DNA is TGTGCCAGCAGTCCCGCTATAGGAGGCTACGAGCAGTACTTC. Protein product: CASSPAIGGYEQYF.

This chain uses TRBV9 with TRBJ2-1; 12 bases match TRBD2. The CDR3 consists of 16 residues. V was clipped by 4 bases and J by 7 bases; unmatched bases: 9. Germline V lookup: CDR1 SGDLS, CDR2 YYNGEE. CDR3 coding DNA: TGTGCCAGCAGCCCCAGAGGGCTAGCGGGAGGGAATGAGCAGTTCTTC. Amino acid sequence: CASSPRGLAGGNEQFF.

The rearrangement joins TRBV7-2 to TRBJ2-7, with 11 positions matching TRBD2. Germline V gene lookup returns CDR1 SGHTA and CDR2 FQGNSA. CDR3 length: 18 amino acids. After removal of 5 bases from V and 3 bases from J, the junction contained 15 bases not matched to a gene. The CDR3 reads CASSRNPTSGSAFYEQYF. The CDR3 nucleotides are TGTGCCAGCAGCCGTAATCCTACTAGCGGGAGCGCCTTCTACGAGCAGTACTTC.

This rearrangement joins TRBV27 to TRBJ1-4; D perhaps matches TRBD1 (5 bases). V was trimmed by 6 bases and J by 8 bases, leaving 16 bases between them. The CDR3 loop spans 14 amino acids. Germline CDR1 is MNHEY and CDR2 is SMNVEV (reference sequence). CDR3 nucleotides: TGTGCCAGCAGCCCGGAGCCAAGGGGAGAAAAACTGTTTTTT. It codes for CASSPEPRGEKLFF.

This clone has only one observation. The chain couples TRBV27 to TRBJ2-7; possible D gene TRBD1, 5 bases. The CDR3 length is 15 residues. Trimming shortened V by 1 base and J by 8 bases, and 18 bases separated the two germline ends. CDR1 and CDR2 from the germline V gene are MNHEY and SMNVEV (reference sequence). The CDR3 loop is CASSLFVDRLGKQYF. The CDR3 DNA reads as TGTGCCAGCAGTTTATTCGTAGACAGACTTGGGAAGCAGTACTTC.

This clone was counted a few times. The rearrangement joins TRBV28 to TRBJ2-1; a possible D gene is TRBD1 (5 bases). V lost 2 bases and J 6 bases, leaving 11 bases between the germline ends. CDR1 MDHEN and CDR2 SYDVKM come from the germline V gene. The CDR3 sequence is 14 residues long. The CDR3 DNA reads TGTGCCAGCAGTTTACAGGGATGGGGCAATGAGCAGTTCTTC. Its protein is CASSLQGWGNEQFF.

The V call is TRBV6-5, the J call TRBJ2-3; the D is unclear. From germline, CDR1 is MNHEY and CDR2 SVGAGI. This CDR3 is built from 12 residues. The germline V and J ends were trimmed by 5 bases and 8 bases, with 11 bases remaining between them. This CDR3 reads CASSPSGVTQYF. The CDR3 nucleotides read TGTGCCAGCAGTCCCTCGGGCGTTACGCAGTATTTT.

The chain uses TRBV7-9 and TRBJ1-5, with TRBD1 matching 11 bases. This CDR3 contains 15 residues. V shed 5 bases and J 5 bases; nucleotides not matched to a gene: 5. CDR1 and CDR2 from the germline V gene are SEHNR and FQNEAQ (reference sequence). CDR3 DNA sequence: TGTGCCAGCAGCAAAGGGACAGGGGGAGATCAGCCCCAGCATTTT. It encodes CASSKGTGGDQPQHF.

The chain joins TRBV6-5 to TRBJ2-7; 9 bases agree with TRBD2. CDR3 length: 16 amino acids. Germline V gene lookup returns CDR1 MNHEY and CDR2 SVGAGI. The V segment lost 2 bases and the J segment 8 bases; nucleotides outside the gene matches: 13. For the CDR3, the DNA is TGTGCCAGCAGTTACAATCTAGCGGGATCATTGGGGAAGCAGTACTTC. It encodes CASSYNLAGSLGKQYF.

The chain combines TRBV2 with TRBJ2-3, with D unclear. Per germline, CDR1 SNHLY and CDR2 FYNNEI. V was trimmed by 3 bases and J by 3 bases, leaving 7 bases between them. This CDR3 comprises 13 residues. CDR3 sequence: CASSDMRTDTQYF. DNA of the CDR3: TGTGCCAGCAGTGACATGCGTACAGATACGCAGTATTTT. The full variable domain, with the rest looked up from reference TRBV2 and TRBJ2-3, is EPEVTQTPSHQVTQMGQEVILRCVPISNHLYFYWYRQILGQKVEFLVSFYNNEISEKSEIFDDQFSVERPDGSNFTLKIRSTKLEDSAMYFCASSDMRTDTQYFGPGTRLTVL.

CDR3 residues: CASSLNRAGELFF. Here the CDR3 DNA reads TGTGCCAGCAGCTTAAATAGGGCCGGGGAGCTGTTTTTT. The V and J genes are TRBV7-2 and TRBJ2-2; no clear D gene. Germline V gene data show CDR1 as SGHTA and CDR2 as FQGNSA. The CDR3 is 13 residues long. V dropped 2 bases and J dropped 6 bases, with 7 bases sitting between them. Filled out from reference TRBV7-2 and TRBJ2-2, the complete variable domain reads GAGVSQSPSNKVTEKGKDVELRCDPISGHTALYWYRQSLGQGLEFLIYFQGNSAPDKSGLPSDRFSAERTGGSVSTLTIQRTQQEDSAVYLCASSLNRAGELFFGEGSRLTVL.

V is TRBV12-3 or TRBV12-4 and J is TRBJ1-3; D not resolved. V was trimmed by 4 bases and J by 9 bases, leaving 13 bases between them. The CDR3 is 13 residues long. CDR3 sequence: CASSSRNAPTIYF. The CDR3 DNA sequence: TGTGCCAGCAGTTCTCGGAACGCACCCACCATATATTTT.

The chain joins TRBV3-1 (or the pseudogene TRBV3-2) to TRBJ2-3; tentative D call: TRBD2 (5 bases). The CDR3 contains 15 residues. Germline CDR1 LGHDT, CDR2 YNNKEL (reference sequence). Trimming shortened V by 1 base and J by 0 bases, and 8 bases separated the two germline ends. CDR3: CASSQGGLSTDTQYF. The CDR3 DNA reads TGTGCCAGCAGCCAAGGCGGGCTCAGCACAGATACGCAGTATTTT.

V is TRBV7-9 and J is TRBJ2-5, with 10 positions matching TRBD1. Trimming cost V 5 bases and J 5 bases; bases outside gene matches: 2. From germline, CDR1 is SEHNR and CDR2 FQNEAQ (reference sequence). CDR3 length: 13 amino acids. CDR3 protein: CASSGTGEETQYF. The CDR3 nucleotides are TGTGCCAGCAGCGGGACAGGGGAGGAGACCCAGTACTTC.

V and J are TRBV7-2 and TRBJ2-5, with unresolved D. CDR3 size: 13 residues. Germline V gene lookup returns CDR1 SGHTA and CDR2 FQGNSA. Deletions cut 7 bases from V and 7 bases from J, with 16 bases between. The CDR3 DNA follows: TGTGCCAGCATCCTCGCGGTCCCAGGGACCCAGTACTTC. It yields the protein CASILAVPGTQYF.

The rearrangement joins TRBV7-9 to TRBJ1-1; possibly TRBD1 for D (6 bases). The CDR3 loop spans 13 amino acids. Germline V CDR1 and CDR2: SEHNR, FQNEAQ (reference sequence). Trimming shortened V by 5 bases and J by 5 bases, and 12 bases separated the two germline ends. This CDR3 is CASSLQGWTEAFF. The CDR3 DNA reads TGTGCCAGCAGCCTACAGGGATGGACTGAAGCTTTCTTT.

The sample holds one count of this clone. This chain links TRBV5-4 with TRBJ1-2; 8 bases match TRBD1. The CDR3 has 14 amino acids. The J segment lost 0 bases and the V segment lost 4 bases, leaving 2 bases of the junction unmatched. Germline CDR1 is SGHNT and CDR2 is YYREEE (reference sequence). CDR3 sequence reads: CASSPGQANYGYTF. The CDR3 nucleotides are TGTGCCAGCAGCCCGGGACAGGCTAACTATGGCTACACCTTC.